This TCR beta chain was identified in a study of blood T cell repertoires in COVID-19. At the level of the study: COVID-19 samples, acute and convalescent, were from the United States, Italy and Spain. PBMCs, B-cell-depleted T cells, or T cells provided the cDNA or gDNA that made up the material.

Germline assignment: CDR1 SGHAT and CDR2 FQNNGV. The length of the CDR3 is 13 residues. V gave up 0 bases and J gave up 4 bases, with 6 bases separating them. Per the authors' pipeline: Estimated nucleated cell counts came from reference gene primer amplification. TCRdb keeps only in-frame clones here, not all; method: immunoSEQ multiplex PCR. V and J calls and clone size are copied from that table; D and trimming were computed from the DNA. The sample has 55,000 to 80,000 clones, approximately 91% seen once; the top ten hold roughly 1.5%. V and J are TRBV11-2 and TRBJ2-5; D not resolved. This sequence was found in a human donor in a cohort sampled during active COVID-19. The specimen sequenced was peripheral blood. The DNA of the CDR3 is TGTGCCAGCAGCTTAGATCTGGCAGAGACCCAGTACTTC. It specifies CASSLDLAETQYF.